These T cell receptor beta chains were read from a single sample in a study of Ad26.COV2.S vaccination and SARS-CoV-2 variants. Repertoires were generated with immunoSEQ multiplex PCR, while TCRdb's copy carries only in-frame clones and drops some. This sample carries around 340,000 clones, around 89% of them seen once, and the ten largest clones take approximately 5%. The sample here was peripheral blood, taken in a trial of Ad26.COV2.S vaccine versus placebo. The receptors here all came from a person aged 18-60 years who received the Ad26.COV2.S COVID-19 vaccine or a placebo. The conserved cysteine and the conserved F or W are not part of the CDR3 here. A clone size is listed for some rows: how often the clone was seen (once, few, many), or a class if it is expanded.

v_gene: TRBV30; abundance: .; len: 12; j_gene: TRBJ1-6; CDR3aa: AWSVPGDNSPLH
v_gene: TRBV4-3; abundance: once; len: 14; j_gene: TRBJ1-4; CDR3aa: ASSQDRTGGTEKLF
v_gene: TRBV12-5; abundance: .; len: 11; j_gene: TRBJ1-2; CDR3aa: ASGFSGNYGYT
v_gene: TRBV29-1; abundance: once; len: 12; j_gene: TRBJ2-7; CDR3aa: SVVYRDRVDEQY
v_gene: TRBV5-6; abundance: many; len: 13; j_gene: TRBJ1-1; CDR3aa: ASSLDWGQDTEAF
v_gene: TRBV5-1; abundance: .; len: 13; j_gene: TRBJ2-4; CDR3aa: ASSLDPDRGDIQY
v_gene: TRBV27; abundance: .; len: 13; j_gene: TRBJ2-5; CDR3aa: ASRVEGQGQETQY
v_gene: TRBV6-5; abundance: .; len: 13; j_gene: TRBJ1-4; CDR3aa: ASSYSTGGDEKLF
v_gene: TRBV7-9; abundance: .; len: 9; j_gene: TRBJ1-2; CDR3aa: ASSLEDGYT
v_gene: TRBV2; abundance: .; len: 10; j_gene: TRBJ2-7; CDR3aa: ASSTQGTEQY
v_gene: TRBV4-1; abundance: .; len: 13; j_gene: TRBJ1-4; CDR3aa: ASSQDRDSSEKLF
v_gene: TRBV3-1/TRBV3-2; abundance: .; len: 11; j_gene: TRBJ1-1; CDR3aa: ASSTTENTEAF
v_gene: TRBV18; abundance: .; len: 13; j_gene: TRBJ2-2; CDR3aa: ASSPRGADTGELF
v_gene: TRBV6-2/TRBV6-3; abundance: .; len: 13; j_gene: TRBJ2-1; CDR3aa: ASSSSGSGYNEQF
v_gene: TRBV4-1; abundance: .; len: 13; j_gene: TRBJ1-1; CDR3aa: ASSQYQGTGTEAF
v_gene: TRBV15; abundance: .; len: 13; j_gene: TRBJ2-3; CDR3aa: ATSTRTSGKLTQY
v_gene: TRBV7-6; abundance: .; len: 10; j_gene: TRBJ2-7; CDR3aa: ASSLAAGVQY
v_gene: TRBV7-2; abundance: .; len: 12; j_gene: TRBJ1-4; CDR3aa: ASSLRWDSEKLF
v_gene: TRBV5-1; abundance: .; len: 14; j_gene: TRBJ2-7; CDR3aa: ASSRTSGRASYEQY
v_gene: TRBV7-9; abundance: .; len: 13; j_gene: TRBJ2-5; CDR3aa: ASSLVLVGAETQY
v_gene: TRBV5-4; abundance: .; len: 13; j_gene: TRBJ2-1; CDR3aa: ASSLWRGANNEQF
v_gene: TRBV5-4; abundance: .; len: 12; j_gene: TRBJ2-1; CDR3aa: ASSDSPSYNEQF
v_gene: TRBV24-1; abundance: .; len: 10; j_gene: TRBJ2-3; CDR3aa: ATSDFSDTQY
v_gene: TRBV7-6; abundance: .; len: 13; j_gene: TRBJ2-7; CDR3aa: ASSLDGTGSYEQY
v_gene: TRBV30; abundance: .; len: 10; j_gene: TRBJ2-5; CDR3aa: AWKGYEETQY
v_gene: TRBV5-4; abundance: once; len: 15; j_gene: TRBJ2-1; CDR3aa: ASSPPPTSGGADEQF
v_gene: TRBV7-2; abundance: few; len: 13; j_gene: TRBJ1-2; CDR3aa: ASSSGQGGYYGYT
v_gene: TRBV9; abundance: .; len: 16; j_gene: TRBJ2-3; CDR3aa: ASSPRLYPTVSTDTQY
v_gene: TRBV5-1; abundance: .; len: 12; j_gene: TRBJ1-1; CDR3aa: ASSPGTADTEAF
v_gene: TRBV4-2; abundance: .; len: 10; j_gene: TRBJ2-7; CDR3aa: ASEGATGEQY
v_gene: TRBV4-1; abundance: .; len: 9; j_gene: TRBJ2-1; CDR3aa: ASRGVGEQF
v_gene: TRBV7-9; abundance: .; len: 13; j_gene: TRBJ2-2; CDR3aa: ASSPRTGWAGELF
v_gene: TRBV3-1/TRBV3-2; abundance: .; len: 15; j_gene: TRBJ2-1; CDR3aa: ASSQPTSRGLLNEQF
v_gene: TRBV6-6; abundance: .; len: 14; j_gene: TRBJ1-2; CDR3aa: ASSDSLGQGLDGYT
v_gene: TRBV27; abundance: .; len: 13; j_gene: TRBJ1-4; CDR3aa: ASSFYRDGNEKLF
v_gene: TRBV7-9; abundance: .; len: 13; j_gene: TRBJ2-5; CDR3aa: ASSPGQGAKETQY
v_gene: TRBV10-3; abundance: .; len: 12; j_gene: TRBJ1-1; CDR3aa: AIRGGSRNTEAF
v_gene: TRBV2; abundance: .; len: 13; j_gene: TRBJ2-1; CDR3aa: ASSVTSGRTDEQF